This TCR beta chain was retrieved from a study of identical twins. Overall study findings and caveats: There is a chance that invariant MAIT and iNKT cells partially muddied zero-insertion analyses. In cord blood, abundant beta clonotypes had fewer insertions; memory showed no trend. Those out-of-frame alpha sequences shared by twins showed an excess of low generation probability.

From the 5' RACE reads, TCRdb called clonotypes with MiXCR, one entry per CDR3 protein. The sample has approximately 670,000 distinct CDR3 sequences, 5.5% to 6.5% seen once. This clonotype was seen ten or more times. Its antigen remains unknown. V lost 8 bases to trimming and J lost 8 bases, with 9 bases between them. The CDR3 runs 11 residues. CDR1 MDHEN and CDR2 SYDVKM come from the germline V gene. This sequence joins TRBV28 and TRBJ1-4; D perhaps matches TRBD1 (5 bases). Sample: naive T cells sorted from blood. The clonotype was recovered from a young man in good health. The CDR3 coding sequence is TGTGCCAGCGCAGGGAGCGAAAAACTGTTTTTT. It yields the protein CASAGSEKLFF.